This TCR beta chain emerged from a study of T cell repertoires in cytomegalovirus infection. Study summary: It can be stated that public TCR beta signatures indicated CMV infection as well as a matching HLA type. Notes on the study in general: Summed public TCR beta family frequency identified CMV carriers bearing the relevant HLA. HLA-C-restricted TCR beta clonotypes specific for CMV led the ex vivo response.

The CDR3 is 15 residues long. The junction had 2 bases not matched to a gene; V was cut back by 2 bases and J by 2 bases. The germline gives CDR1 LGHNA, CDR2 YSLEER. TCRdb ran MiXCR on the reads and lists one entry per CDR3 protein. The data contain some 120,000 distinct CDR3 sequences, around 10% of them singletons. On this clonotype: Its antigen is not identified.

The sequence derives from a human donor in good health (CMV status not recorded). Some clones in this sample may be carry-over from other donors' samples. Sequencing was carried out using PBMCs, sequenced either directly or after in vitro stimulation (not recorded which). J is TRBJ1-5 and V is TRBV4-3; 8 nucleotides agree with TRBD1. CDR3 sequence (DNA): TGCGCCAGCAGCCAATTGACAGGGGGCAATCAGCCCCAGCATTTT. The encoded protein is CASSQLTGGNQPQHF.